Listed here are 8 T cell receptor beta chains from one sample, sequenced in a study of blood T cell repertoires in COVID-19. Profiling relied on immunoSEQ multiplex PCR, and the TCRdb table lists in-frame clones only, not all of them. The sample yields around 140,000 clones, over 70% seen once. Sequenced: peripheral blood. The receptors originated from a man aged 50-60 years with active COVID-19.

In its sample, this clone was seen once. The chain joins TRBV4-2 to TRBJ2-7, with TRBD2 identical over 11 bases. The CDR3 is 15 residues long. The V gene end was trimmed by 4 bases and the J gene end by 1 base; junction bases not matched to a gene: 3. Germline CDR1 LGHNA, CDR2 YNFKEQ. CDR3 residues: CASSLSGGDSYEQYF. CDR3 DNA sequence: TGTGCCAGCAGCCTTAGCGGGGGGGATTCCTACGAGCAGTACTTC.

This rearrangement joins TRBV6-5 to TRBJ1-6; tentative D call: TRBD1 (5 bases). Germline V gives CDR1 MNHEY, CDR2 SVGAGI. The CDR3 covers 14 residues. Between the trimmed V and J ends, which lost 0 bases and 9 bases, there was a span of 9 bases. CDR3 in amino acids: CASSYSIGGSPLHF. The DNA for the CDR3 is TGTGCCAGCAGTTACTCGATCGGGGGTTCACCCCTCCACTTT.

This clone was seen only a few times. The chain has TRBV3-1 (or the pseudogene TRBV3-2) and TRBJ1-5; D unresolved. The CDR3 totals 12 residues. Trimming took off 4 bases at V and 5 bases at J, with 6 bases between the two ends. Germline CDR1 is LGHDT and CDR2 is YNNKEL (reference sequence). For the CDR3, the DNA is TGTGCCAGCAGCCTTGGAGATCAGCCCCAGCATTTT. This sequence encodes CASSLGDQPQHF.

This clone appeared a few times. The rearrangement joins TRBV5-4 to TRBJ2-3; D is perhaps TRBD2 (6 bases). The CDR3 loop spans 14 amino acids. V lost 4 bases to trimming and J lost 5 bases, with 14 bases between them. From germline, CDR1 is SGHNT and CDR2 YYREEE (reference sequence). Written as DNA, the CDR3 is TGTGCCAGCAGCCGGACTACCGCGGAAGATACGCAGTATTTT. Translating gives CASSRTTAEDTQYF.

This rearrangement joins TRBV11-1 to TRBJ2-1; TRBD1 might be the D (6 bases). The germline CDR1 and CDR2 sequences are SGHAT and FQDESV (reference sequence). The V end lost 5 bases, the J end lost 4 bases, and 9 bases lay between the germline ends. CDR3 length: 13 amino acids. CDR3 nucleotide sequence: TGTGCCAGCAGCCCAGGGGATTACAATGAGCAGTTCTTC. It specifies CASSPGDYNEQFF.

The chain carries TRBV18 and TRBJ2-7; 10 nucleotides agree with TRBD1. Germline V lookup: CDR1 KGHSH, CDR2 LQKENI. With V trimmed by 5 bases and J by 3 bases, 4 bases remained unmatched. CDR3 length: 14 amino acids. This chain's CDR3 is CASSDRDRGYEQYF. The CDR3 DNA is TGTGCCAGCTCAGACCGGGACAGGGGCTACGAGCAGTACTTC.

CDR3 sequence reads: CASFTFRGELFF. The CDR3 DNA follows: TGTGCCAGCTTTACCTTCAGGGGGGAGCTGTTTTTT. The chain carries TRBV27 and TRBJ2-2; D gene unclear. CDR1 and CDR2 (germline): MNHEY, SMNVEV (reference sequence). The CDR3 runs 12 residues. V lost 8 bases and J lost 8, with 12 bases in between.

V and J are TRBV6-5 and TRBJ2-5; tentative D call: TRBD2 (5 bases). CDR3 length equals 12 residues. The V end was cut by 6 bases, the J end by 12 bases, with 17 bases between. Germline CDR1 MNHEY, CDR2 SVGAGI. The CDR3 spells CASSSPAGLEYF. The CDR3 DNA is TGTGCCAGCAGCTCCCCGGCGGGCCTCGAGTACTTC.